These 5 T cell receptor beta chains share one sample of origin, sequenced in a study of shared clonotypes between healthy human individuals. Sequencing was performed with immunoSEQ multiplex PCR; in TCRdb, only in-frame clones are kept and a portion is missing. This table has 1.5 million to 2.5 million clones, just under 95% appearing once. In the naive CD8 group, cells lacked CD45RO and were positively selected for CCR7, so terminally differentiated effector memory CD45RA+ cells were left out. The sequencing input was naive CD8+ T cells sorted from blood. Receptor source: a man younger than 35 in good health.

The chain combines TRBV2 with TRBJ2-5; 7 positions agree with TRBD2. The CDR3 has 14 amino acids. J lost 1 base, V lost 9 bases, and 8 bases had no gene match. The germline V gene encodes CDR1 SNHLY and CDR2 FYNNEI. The CDR3, as DNA: TGTGCCAGTTGGGGCGGGGGACCCCAAGAGACCCAGTACTTC. Translating gives CASWGGGPQETQYF.

The chain links TRBV29-1 to TRBJ1-2; no definite D call. Between the trimmed V and J ends, which lost 2 bases and 0 bases, there was a span of 13 bases. Germline-derived CDR1 and CDR2 are SQVTM and ANQGSEA. The CDR3 is 15 residues long. Here the CDR3 DNA reads TGCAGCGTTGAACTCCCGGCGCGAGCTAACTATGGCTACACCTTC. Translating gives CSVELPARANYGYTF. The full variable domain, its missing parts supplied by reference TRBV29-1 and TRBJ1-2, is SAVISQKPSRDICQRGTSLTIQCQVDSQVTMMFWYRQQPGQSLTLIATANQGSEATYESGFVIDKFPISRPNLTFSTLTVSNMSPEDSSIYLCSVELPARANYGYTFGSGTRLTVV.

The chain combines TRBV13 with TRBJ2-5; 10 bases map to TRBD1. Looked up from germline, CDR1 is PRHDT and CDR2 is FYEKMQ (reference sequence). After removal of 5 bases from V and 2 bases from J, the junction contained 8 bases not matched to a gene. CDR3 size: 16 residues. CDR3 in amino acids: CASSDGTGDRQETQYF. The CDR3 DNA is TGTGCCAGCAGCGATGGGACAGGGGATAGACAAGAGACCCAGTACTTC. Full variable domain (remainder filled in from reference TRBV13 and TRBJ2-5): AAGVIQSPRHLIKEKRETATLKCYPIPRHDTVYWYQQGPGQDPQFLISFYEKMQSDKGSIPDRFSAQQFSDYHSELNMSSLELGDSALYFCASSDGTGDRQETQYFGPGTRLLVL.

The V gene is TRBV27, the J gene TRBJ2-1, with 9 bases aligning to TRBD2. The V gene's germline CDR1 is MNHEY and CDR2 SMNVEV (reference sequence). CDR3 length equals 16 residues. The V and J ends lost 4 bases and 8 bases, in that order; junction bases with no gene match: 12. In DNA form, the CDR3 reads TGTGCCAGCAGTTCCCTGGCGGGGGGGCCCGGCGATGAGCAGTTCTTC. Its translation: CASSSLAGGPGDEQFF.

The chain links TRBV4-3 to TRBJ2-3; 9 bases align to TRBD2. V dropped 5 bases and J dropped 3; count of bases not matched to a gene: 9. This CDR3 has 16 amino acids. From germline, CDR1 is LGHNA and CDR2 YSLEER. This chain's CDR3 is CASSGDEAGGTDTQYF. The CDR3 DNA sequence: TGCGCCAGCAGCGGGGATGAGGCGGGAGGGACAGATACGCAGTATTTT.